This TCR beta chain was sequenced during a study of blood T cell repertoires in COVID-19. At the level of the study: Samples came from the United States, Italy and Spain, spanning acute and convalescent COVID-19.

Germline lookup yields CDR1 MNHEY and CDR2 SMNVEV (reference sequence). Trimming left V 5 bases short and J 0 bases short, with 10 bases between. CDR3 size: 14 residues. Per the original data handling: It was from reference gene primer amplification that nucleated cell counts were estimated. Repertoires were generated with immunoSEQ multiplex PCR, while TCRdb's copy carries only in-frame clones and drops some. The DNA was the basis for D and trimming; V, J and clone size are from that table. Here the sample spans around 250,000 clones, roughly 84% being singletons. The chain employs TRBV27 and TRBJ1-2, with a tentative D call TRBD1 (5 bases). The sequenced material came from peripheral blood. The TCR originated in a woman aged 18-35 years with acute or convalescent COVID-19. In DNA, the CDR3 is TGTGCCAGCAGTCCCCGACAGACTAACTATGGCTACACCTTC. It codes for CASSPRQTNYGYTF.